Listed below are T cell receptor beta chains from one sample, sequenced in a study of T cell responses to AZD1222 COVID-19 vaccine. TCRdb's copy holds only in-frame clones and misses some; the assay was immunoSEQ multiplex PCR. The sample includes tens of thousands of clones, roughly 84% of them seen just once. The specimen was peripheral blood, collected on day 0 of AZD1222 vaccination. These receptors were taken from an adult in good health. Both conserved end residues are part of each CDR3.

TRBJ1-5 TRBV9 CASSSQGAGNQPQHF
TRBJ1-1 TRBV7-9 CASSLTEGAEAFF
TRBJ1-4 TRBV28 CASSFADNEKLFF
TRBJ2-7 TRBV28 CASSKTGGSYEQYF
TRBJ1-5 TRBV5-5 CASSLGGYNQPQHF
TRBJ2-2 TRBV19 CASSYRLAGVFTGELFF
TRBJ2-3 TRBV2 CASRDTGLASDTQYF
TRBJ2-5 TRBV19 CASSRGTSVETQYF
TRBJ1-1 TRBV4-3 CASSQDSEGDTEAFF
TRBJ1-4 TRBV5-1 CASSLMGQTNEKLFF
TRBJ1-2 TRBV5-1 CASSLDRYYGYTF
TRBJ1-5 TRBV5-5 CASSGREDQPQHF
TRBJ1-4 TRBV15 CATSPRRGDGHEKLFF
TRBJ2-3 TRBV28 CASSFAAGGTDTQYF
TRBJ2-1 TRBV27 CASSLDPDNEQFF
TRBJ2-3 TRBV2 CASTVGIGTWGDTQYF
TRBJ2-7 TRBV4-1 CASSQISGRNEQYF
TRBJ2-1 TRBV7-9 CASSPVVGSYNEQFF
TRBJ2-1 TRBV2 CASMPGLGYNEQFF
TRBJ2-1 TRBV11-2 CASTSLATSYNEQFF
TRBJ1-4 TRBV6-5 CASSYSNVRLEKLFF
TRBJ1-1 TRBV12-5 CASGRQIEAFF
TRBJ2-3 TRBV29-1 CSVGKREAGTDTQYF
TRBJ2-1 TRBV24-1 CATSDFGDRGVDEQFF
TRBJ2-1 TRBV7-3 CASSLTMNLEQFF
TRBJ1-1 TRBV7-8 CASSLGEGVTEAFF
TRBJ2-6 TRBV5-1 CASSPTGHSGANVLTF
TRBJ1-4 TRBV3-1/TRBV3-2 CASSQDSGRKLFF
TRBJ1-1 TRBV29-1 CSVDRGENTEAFF
TRBJ2-3 TRBV14 CASNRALNTDTQYF
TRBJ1-5 TRBV11-2 CASSLVGGQPQHF
TRBJ2-2 TRBV2 CASSEGAATGELFF
TRBJ2-7 TRBV5-6 CASSFGQGRYEQYF
TRBJ1-5 TRBV6-2/TRBV6-3 CASSWGRNSNQPQHF
TRBJ1-1 TRBV19 CASSIRTGQMNTEAFF
TRBJ1-2 TRBV3-1/TRBV3-2 CASSQGQAVAYGYTF
TRBJ2-1 TRBV20-1 CSASGLAGEFF
TRBJ1-2 TRBV5-1 CASSLGQLNGYTF
TRBJ1-2 TRBV7-9 CASSLAGQGTDYTF
TRBJ2-4 TRBV28 CASSFTGRGNIQYF
TRBJ1-1 TRBV28 CASSAPANTEAFF
TRBJ1-2 TRBV7-9 CASSLPTEPYGYTF
TRBJ1-5 TRBV6-2/TRBV6-3 CASSYSGGSQNQPQHF
TRBJ1-2 TRBV2 CASSVGTGAYGYTF
TRBJ2-5 TRBV4-3 CAPALGPRVPQETQYF
TRBJ1-2 TRBV30 CAWSYPQGWEWGYTF
TRBJ1-6 TRBV28 CASSYGQPGGNSPLHF
TRBJ2-3 TRBV24-1 CATSLGESYTDTQYF
TRBJ1-1 TRBV19 CASSIGWPNEAFF
TRBJ1-2 TRBV14 CASSQDRRGWYGYTF
TRBJ2-4 TRBV9 CASSGWGAKNIQYF
TRBJ1-2 TRBV27 CASSLGQGLYHTF
TRBJ2-4 TRBV28 CASSLGTLAKNIQYF
TRBJ1-4 TRBV28 CASSPGGWDATNEKLFF